The 21 T cell receptor beta chains in this list originate from one sample, sequenced in a study of early T cells in non-severe SARS-CoV-2 infection (dated by TCRdb to the early 2020s). The protocol used for the library was 5' RACE. TCRdb records NextSeq 500 as the sequencer. TCRdb reprocessed the public reads (quality trimming at Q25 with fastp, clone calling with MiXCR) and kept in-frame beta chains. Entries that share a CDR3 protein sequence are merged under the most common genes and DNA. Here the sample has around 53,000 distinct CDR3 sequences; 10% to 15% occur a single time. Jointly, the top ten make up approximately 2.5% of the sample. The sample in question was whole blood, obtained at baseline. These receptors all stem from an adult who was a healthcare worker with PCR-confirmed SARS-CoV-2 infection or an uninfected control (not recorded which).

The J gene is TRBJ2-5, the V gene TRBV5-5; D perhaps matches TRBD2 (5 bases). The CDR3 runs 13 residues. Trimming took off 0 bases at V and 5 bases at J, with 8 bases between the two ends. Germline V lookup: CDR1 SGHKS, CDR2 YYEKEE (reference sequence). CDR3 in DNA: TGTGCCAGCAGCTTGGCGGGAAGTGAGACCCAGTACTTC. Translating gives CASSLAGSETQYF.

This clonotype was counted only a few times. The rearrangement links TRBV24-1 to TRBJ2-2; 10 nucleotides align to TRBD2. After removal of 3 bases from V and 1 base from J, the junction contained 22 bases not matched to a gene. This CDR3 is built from 23 residues. Germline values: CDR1 KGHDR, CDR2 SFDVKD. CDR3 region: CATSDRGTSGRAEGLGNTGELFF. The CDR3, as DNA: TGTGCCACCAGTGATCGCGGGACCAGCGGGAGGGCCGAAGGGTTGGGGAACACCGGGGAGCTGTTTTTT.

The CDR3 nucleotides are TGTGCCAGCACCCCTCCGGGACTAGCGGGAGAGTTAACCTACAATGAGCAGTTCTTC. Encoded protein: CASTPPGLAGELTYNEQFF. The chain carries TRBV6-5 and TRBJ2-1; the match to TRBD2 covers 14 bases. Looked up from germline, CDR1 is MNHEY and CDR2 is SVGAGI. The CDR3 length is 19 residues. The V and J ends lost 7 bases and 2 bases, in that order; junction bases with no gene match: 13.

There are a few counts of this clonotype. The gene calls are TRBV11-3 and TRBJ2-2; tentative D call: TRBD2 (5 bases). Trimming cost V 0 bases and J 1 base, with 12 bases left between them. This CDR3 contains 17 residues. Germline V gene data show CDR1 as SGHNT and CDR2 as YENEEA. The CDR3 loop reads CASSLDNWSGNTGELFF. CDR3 sequence (DNA): TGTGCCAGCAGCTTAGATAATTGGAGCGGGAACACCGGGGAGCTGTTTTTT. Based on the CDR3 plus reference TRBV11-3 and TRBJ2-2, the full variable domain is EAGVVQSPRYKIIEKKQPVAFWCNPISGHNTLYWYLQNLGQGPELLIRYENEEAVDDSQLPKDRFSAERLKGVDSTLKIQPAELGDSAVYLCASSLDNWSGNTGELFFGEGSRLTVL.

This clonotype was detected only a few times. The V and J genes are TRBV18 and TRBJ2-7; D possibly corresponds to TRBD2 (6 bases). Trimming pared 3 bases from V and 2 bases from J, leaving 8 bases between. CDR3 length equals 13 residues. Germline CDR1 KGHSH, CDR2 LQKENI. The CDR3 sequence is CASSPGTAYEQYF. The CDR3 DNA sequence: TGTGCCAGCTCACCCGGGACTGCCTACGAGCAGTACTTC.

The chain has TRBV2 and TRBJ2-7; 7 bases are a match to TRBD1. Germline CDR1 and CDR2: SNHLY and FYNNEI. V lost 4 bases, J lost 2 bases, and 5 bases stayed unmatched. This CDR3 spans 14 amino acids. The CDR3 reads CASSGGTEAYEQYF. Written as DNA, the CDR3 is TGTGCCAGCAGTGGGGGGACAGAAGCCTACGAGCAGTACTTC. The variable domain in full, with the rest retrieved from reference TRBV2 and TRBJ2-7, is EPEVTQTPSHQVTQMGQEVILRCVPISNHLYFYWYRQILGQKVEFLVSFYNNEISEKSEIFDDQFSVERPDGSNFTLKIRSTKLEDSAMYFCASSGGTEAYEQYFGPGTRLTVT.

This rearrangement joins TRBV5-1 to TRBJ1-1, with D possibly matching TRBD1 (6 bases). This CDR3 has 13 residues. Between the trimmed V and J ends, which lost 3 bases and 1 base, there was a span of 7 bases. Germline V lookup: CDR1 SGHRS, CDR2 YFSETQ. Here the CDR3 reads CASSSRGNTEAFF. The CDR3 nucleotides are TGCGCCAGCAGCTCCAGGGGGAACACTGAAGCTTTCTTT.

Only a few counts were recorded for this clonotype. The chain carries TRBV13 and TRBJ2-1; weak D call: TRBD2 (5 bases). V was shortened by 2 bases and J by 0 bases, with 14 bases between the two germline ends. The CDR3 length is 17 residues. Germline assignment: CDR1 PRHDT and CDR2 FYEKMQ (reference sequence). This chain's CDR3 is CASSLQLGVNSYNEQFF. The CDR3 DNA follows: TGTGCCAGCAGCTTACAGCTCGGGGTTAACTCCTACAATGAGCAGTTCTTC. Complete variable domain (other parts from reference TRBV13 and TRBJ2-1): AAGVIQSPRHLIKEKRETATLKCYPIPRHDTVYWYQQGPGQDPQFLISFYEKMQSDKGSIPDRFSAQQFSDYHSELNMSSLELGDSALYFCASSLQLGVNSYNEQFFGPGTRLTVL.

The chain has TRBV29-1 and TRBJ2-3; 14 bases are shared with TRBD2. The CDR3 has 14 residues. CDR1 is SQVTM, CDR2 ANQGSEA, per germline. Germline trimming cut 2 bases from V and 6 bases from J; bases unmatched to any gene: 1. CDR3 in amino acids: CSVEWTSGRDTQYF. The CDR3, as DNA: TGCAGCGTTGAATGGACTAGCGGGAGGGATACGCAGTATTTT.

This clonotype was observed a few times. The chain uses TRBV5-5 and TRBJ2-7, with 8 positions matching TRBD1. Germline V CDR1 and CDR2: SGHKS, YYEKEE (reference sequence). Trimming at V came to 4 bases and at J to 7 bases, leaving 10 bases not matched to a gene. The CDR3 has 14 amino acids. CDR3 residues: CASSPGQGVVEQYF. DNA for the CDR3: TGTGCCAGCAGCCCTGGACAGGGAGTCGTAGAGCAGTACTTC. Full variable domain (missing parts from reference TRBV5-5 and TRBJ2-7): DAGVTQSPTHLIKTRGQQVTLRCSPISGHKSVSWYQQVLGQGPQFIFQYYEKEERGRGNFPDRFSARQFPNYSSELNVNALLLGDSALYLCASSPGQGVVEQYFGPGTRLTVT.

The rearrangement uses TRBV5-4 and TRBJ1-5; a possible D gene is TRBD1 (5 bases). The CDR3 is 14 amino acids. Trimming removed 2 bases at V and 6 bases at J, with 12 bases between. CDR1 and CDR2 (germline): SGHNT, YYREEE (reference sequence). CDR3 sequence (DNA): TGTGCCAGCAGCTTCGGGGGGGAGGGTCAGCCCCAGCATTTT. It yields the protein CASSFGGEGQPQHF.

The CDR3 DNA follows: TGTGCCAGCAGCGTAGGAAGCGGGAGCTACAATGAGCAGTTCTTC. The encoded protein is CASSVGSGSYNEQFF. The V gene is TRBV9, the J gene TRBJ2-1; 8 bases align to TRBD2. Per the germline V gene, CDR1 is SGDLS and CDR2 is YYNGEE. This CDR3 spans 15 amino acids. Unmatched junction bases numbered 2, after V lost 0 bases and J lost 3 bases. The variable domain in full, with the rest retrieved from reference TRBV9 and TRBJ2-1, is DSGVTQTPKHLITATGQRVTLRCSPRSGDLSVYWYQQSLDQGLQFLIQYYNGEERAKGNILERFSAQQFPDLHSELNLSSLELGDSALYFCASSVGSGSYNEQFFGPGTRLTVL.

This rearrangement joins TRBV28 to TRBJ2-5; D not resolved. The CDR3 totals 13 residues. Germline lookup yields CDR1 MDHEN and CDR2 SYDVKM. The V gene lost 6 bases and the J gene lost 3 bases, with 11 bases spanning the gap. CDR3 amino acids: CASRLSVEETQYF. CDR3 in DNA: TGTGCCAGCAGGCTATCAGTCGAAGAGACCCAGTACTTC.

This CDR3 is CASSTRTEETQYF. In DNA, the CDR3 is TGTGCCAGCAGTACCCGGACAGAAGAGACCCAGTACTTC. This chain connects TRBV27 to TRBJ2-5, with D possibly TRBD1 on 6 matching bases. Germline V gives CDR1 MNHEY, CDR2 SMNVEV (reference sequence). V was cut by 5 bases and J by 3 bases, with 10 bases left in between. This CDR3 is built from 13 residues.

A few counts support this clonotype. The chain uses TRBV7-2 and TRBJ1-4, with 7 bases aligning to TRBD1. V shed 4 bases and J 6 bases; nucleotides not matched to a gene: 11. The CDR3 is 16 residues long. CDR1 SGHTA and CDR2 FQGNSA come from the germline V gene. The CDR3 loop is CASSWVRQGGHEKLFF. The DNA of the CDR3 is TGTGCCAGCAGCTGGGTCAGACAGGGTGGGCATGAAAAACTGTTTTTT.

This clonotype appeared many times. Here the CDR3 DNA reads TGCAGCGTTATTAACAGGGTTTTGGGGACCCAGTACTTC. Amino acid sequence: CSVINRVLGTQYF. The V call is TRBV29-1, the J call TRBJ2-5, with TRBD1 as a possible D gene (6 bases). This CDR3 has 13 residues. Germline values: CDR1 SQVTM, CDR2 ANQGSEA. The V end was cut by 5 bases, the J end by 7 bases, with 17 bases between. Full variable domain (remainder filled in from reference TRBV29-1 and TRBJ2-5): SAVISQKPSRDICQRGTSLTIQCQVDSQVTMMFWYRQQPGQSLTLIATANQGSEATYESGFVIDKFPISRPNLTFSTLTVSNMSPEDSSIYLCSVINRVLGTQYFGPGTRLLVL.

This clonotype was counted ten times or more. The rearrangement links TRBV7-3 to TRBJ1-5; 8 bases line up with TRBD1. Germline CDR1 and CDR2: SGHTA and FQGTGA. Losses at the gene ends were 5 bases for V and 4 bases for J; bases not matched to a gene: 13. The CDR3 spans 17 residues. CDR3 region: CASSPGWFQGANQPQHF. The CDR3, as DNA: TGTGCCAGCAGCCCAGGTTGGTTCCAGGGGGCAAATCAGCCCCAGCATTTT. Using reference TRBV7-3 and TRBJ1-5 for the parts outside the CDR3, the full variable domain is GAGVSQTPSNKVTEKGKYVELRCDPISGHTALYWYRQSLGQGPEFLIYFQGTGAADDSGLPNDRFFAVRPEGSVSTLKIQRTERGDSAVYLCASSPGWFQGANQPQHFGDGTRLSIL.

This chain joins TRBV29-1 and TRBJ2-7; D not certain. V was shortened by 7 bases and J by 3 bases, with 13 bases between the two germline ends. There are 12 residues in the CDR3. Germline loops: CDR1 SQVTM, CDR2 ANQGSEA. The CDR3 region is CSAPLVHYEQYF. CDR3 nucleotides: TGCAGCGCCCCGTTAGTGCACTACGAGCAGTACTTC.

A few counts support this clonotype. The J gene is TRBJ2-6, the V gene TRBV5-1; 9 nucleotides align to TRBD1. The CDR3 spans 17 residues. With 4 bases clipped from V and 0 bases from J, the junction kept 5 bases outside the gene matches. Germline lookup yields CDR1 SGHRS and CDR2 YFSETQ. The CDR3 spells CASSPGQGFSGANVLTF. CDR3 nucleotide sequence: TGCGCCAGCAGCCCGGGACAGGGTTTCTCTGGGGCCAACGTCCTGACTTTC.

The J gene is TRBJ1-2, the V gene TRBV3-1; D is ambiguous. Germline CDR1 is LGHDT and CDR2 is YNNKEL (reference sequence). Deletions cut 3 bases from V and 2 bases from J, with 10 bases between. The CDR3 is made up of 14 amino acids. The CDR3 DNA reads as TGTGCCAGCAGCCAGACTATAGGGAACTATGGCTACACCTTC. It yields the protein CASSQTIGNYGYTF.

The chain is built from TRBV4-2 and TRBJ2-7; TRBD2 aligns across 14 bases. Trimming took 4 bases from V and 0 from J; bases not matched to a gene: 11. The length of the CDR3 is 19 residues. Germline values: CDR1 LGHNA, CDR2 YNFKEQ. The CDR3 coding sequence is TGTGCCAGCAGCCCCGGGACTAGCGGGAGACATTTAGGCTCCTACGAGCAGTACTTC. Its translation: CASSPGTSGRHLGSYEQYF.